A selection of T cell receptor beta chains follows, all from one sample in a study of blood T cell repertoires in COVID-19. Clones were read by immunoSEQ multiplex PCR, and TCRdb kept only the in-frame ones, dropping some. Of about 100,000 clones listed, under 75% are singletons. The specimen was peripheral blood. The receptors here all came from a man older than 75 with acute or convalescent COVID-19. Each CDR3 is given with its conserved first and last residue. A D gene is named only where the DNA matches it firmly. Where a row states a size, it is once, few, many or the class of an expanded clone; other rows omit it.

TRBJ2-5 | few | TRBV2 | 13 | TRBD1 | TGTGCCAGCAGCAAAGACAGGGCAGAGACCCAGTACTTC | CASSKDRAETQYF
TRBJ2-7 | . | TRBV7-8 | 14 | TRBD1 | TGTGCCAGCAGCTCGACGGGACAGGGGATCGGGCAGTACTTC | CASSSTGQGIGQYF
TRBJ1-5 | . | TRBV28 | 16 | TRBD1 | TGTGCCAGCAGACGAGGGACAGAGTCTAGCAATCAGCCCCAGCATTTT | CASRRGTESSNQPQHF
TRBJ2-2 | few | TRBV27 | 17 | TRBD2 | TGTGCCAGCAGTCCCGCCCGACTAGCGGGGTCCACCGGGGAGCTGTTTTTT | CASSPARLAGSTGELFF
TRBJ2-5 | . | TRBV7-9 | 17 | . | TGTGCCAGCAGCCACCGTGCTGGGGCTGGAGGGCAAGAGACCCAGTACTTC | CASSHRAGAGGQETQYF
TRBJ1-4 | . | TRBV5-6 | 15 | TRBD1 | TGTGCCAGCAGGCGGACAGGTGCAACTAATGAAAAACTGTTTTTT | CASRRTGATNEKLFF
TRBJ2-5 | . | TRBV5-4 | 14 | . | TGTGCCAGCAGCTCTCCACAGGGGAGGGAGACCCAGTACTTC | CASSSPQGRETQYF
TRBJ2-3 | . | TRBV28 | 16 | TRBD1 | TGTGCCAGCAGTTCCCAGGACAGGGTATTCACAGATACGCAGTATTTT | CASSSQDRVFTDTQYF
TRBJ2-2 | . | TRBV30 | 12 | . | TGTGCCTGGAGCCTCAGGTACGGGGAGCTGTTTTTT | CAWSLRYGELFF
TRBJ1-2 | . | TRBV28 | 14 | . | TGTGCCAGCAGTCCGACGGGGACTAACTATGGCTACACCTTC | CASSPTGTNYGYTF
TRBJ1-5 | . | TRBV6-2/TRBV6-3 | 17 | TRBD1 | TGTGCCAGCAGTTTCGCGACAGGGGTAGGTGCCAATCAGCCCCAGCATTTT | CASSFATGVGANQPQHF
TRBJ1-2 | . | TRBV19 | 14 | . | TGTGCCAGTAGTCCCCGAGGGCTAAACTATGGCTACACCTTC | CASSPRGLNYGYTF
TRBJ2-5 | . | TRBV5-1 | 16 | TRBD2 | TGCGCCAGCAGCTCTACCATAGCGGGAGTAGCAGAGACCCAGTACTTC | CASSSTIAGVAETQYF
TRBJ2-7 | few | TRBV27 | 12 | . | TGTGCCAGCAGTCCCGGGACCTACGAGCAGTACTTC | CASSPGTYEQYF
TRBJ2-7 | once | TRBV5-4 | 13 | TRBD1 | TGTGCCAGCAGCTTGATAGGGGGCGACGAGCAGTACTTC | CASSLIGGDEQYF
TRBJ2-7 | . | TRBV19 | 19 | TRBD1 | TGTGCCACTCAGAGTCAGGGACAGGGGCTAGCGGGTGGCTCCTACGAGCAGTACTTC | CATQSQGQGLAGGSYEQYF
TRBJ2-7 | . | TRBV3-1/TRBV3-2 | 13 | . | TGTGCCAGCAAGGCTAGCGCAGGGGGAGGGCAGTACTTC | CASKASAGGGQYF
TRBJ1-1 | few | TRBV5-4 | 13 | . | TGTGCCAGCAGCTTAGCCAAGAACACTGAAGCTTTCTTT | CASSLAKNTEAFF
TRBJ2-3 | . | TRBV5-8 | 15 | . | TGTGCCAGCAGCGCGAGGGGGCGGGAAACAGATACGCAGTATTTT | CASSARGRETDTQYF
TRBJ2-7 | . | TRBV19 | 9 | . | TGTGCCATTTACTACGAGCAGTACTTC | CAIYYEQYF
TRBJ1-6 | . | TRBV6-2/TRBV6-3 | 14 | TRBD1 | TGTGCCAGCAGTTACCAACAGGGGAATTCACCCCTCCACTTT | CASSYQQGNSPLHF
TRBJ1-6 | . | TRBV5-5 | 14 | TRBD1 | TGTGCCAGCAGCCCCCGACAGGGCCGGTCACCCCTCCACTTT | CASSPRQGRSPLHF
TRBJ2-2 | . | TRBV4-1 | 14 | . | TGCGCCAGCAGCCAAGATTCGAGAACCGGGGAGCTGTTTTTT | CASSQDSRTGELFF
TRBJ1-3 | few | TRBV28 | 14 | TRBD1 | TGTGCCAGCACCCAGACAGGGTTTGGAAACACCATATATTTT | CASTQTGFGNTIYF
TRBJ2-3 | . | TRBV5-1 | 16 | TRBD2 | TGCGCCAGCAGCAGAGCACCGGGACTAGGGGCTGATACGCAGTATTTT | CASSRAPGLGADTQYF
TRBJ2-7 | few | TRBV7-8 | 15 | TRBD1 | TGTGCCAGCAGCCAAATCGGGACAGGGGGCTATGAGCAGTACTTC | CASSQIGTGGYEQYF
TRBJ1-1 | . | TRBV6-5 | 14 | . | TGTGCCAGCAGGCTTGTGGGGGGTATCACTGAAGCTTTCTTT | CASRLVGGITEAFF
TRBJ1-3 | . | TRBV5-4 | 13 | . | TGTGCCAGCAGCTTGGCCGGTCGGGTTACCATATATTTT | CASSLAGRVTIYF
TRBJ2-7 | . | TRBV6-2/TRBV6-3 | 15 | . | TGTGCCAGCAGTTATAATAGACGGGACTTGGACGAGCAGTACTTC | CASSYNRRDLDEQYF